Each of the 10 T cell receptor beta chains below was sequenced from the same sample in a study of OX40 agonist ivuxolimab in advanced cancers. TCRdb's copy holds only in-frame clones and misses some; the assay was immunoSEQ multiplex PCR. The repertoire holds some 72,000 clones, with about 90% as singletons. The input for sequencing was CD4+ or CD8+ T cells sorted from blood, taken in a trial of the OX40 agonist ivuxolimab. The receptors here all came from an adult with an advanced solid tumor such as melanoma, head and neck, liver or kidney cancer.

This clone was detected once. The chain carries TRBV6-5 and TRBJ1-1; D unresolved. Between the trimmed V and J ends, which lost 2 bases and 1 base, there was a span of 5 bases. Germline V gene data show CDR1 as MNHEY and CDR2 as SVGAGI. This CDR3 contains 13 residues. The CDR3, as DNA: TGTGCCAGCAGTTACGGGAAGAACACTGAAGCTTTCTTT. Translating it yields CASSYGKNTEAFF.

A single count supports this clone. Written as DNA, the CDR3 is TGCGCCAGCAGCCGCGACAGCTTCTCCTACGAGCAGTACTTC. Residues: CASSRDSFSYEQYF. The chain is built from TRBV5-1 and TRBJ2-7; the D gene is possibly TRBD1 (5 bases). CDR1 is SGHRS and CDR2 is YFSETQ in the germline V gene. The CDR3 consists of 14 residues. V was shortened by 4 bases and J by 0 bases, with 11 bases between the two germline ends.

This chain joins TRBV7-2 and TRBJ2-3, with 10 bases aligning to TRBD2. V trimming: 8 bases; J trimming: 2 bases; junction bases outside the gene matches: 4. This CDR3 spans 14 amino acids. Germline V CDR1 and CDR2: SGHTA, FQGNSA. The CDR3 protein is CASVLAGFTDTQYF. DNA for the CDR3: TGTGCCAGCGTACTAGCGGGGTTCACAGATACGCAGTATTTT.

The genes are TRBV10-3 and TRBJ2-7; 15 nucleotides agree with TRBD2. CDR3 length: 15 amino acids. Germline V gene lookup returns CDR1 ENHRY and CDR2 SYGVKD. V lost 2 bases and J lost 6; bases outside the gene matches: 2. In DNA form, the CDR3 reads TGTGCCATCAGTGAGCCGGGACTAGCGGGAGGCGAGCAGTACTTC. Amino acids: CAISEPGLAGGEQYF.

This clone was counted once. This chain uses TRBV12-5 with TRBJ2-5; D tentatively reads TRBD1 or TRBD2 (5 bases each). Germline assignment: CDR1 LGHNT and CDR2 FRNRAP. CDR3 length equals 17 residues. Between the trimmed V and J ends, which lost 0 bases and 5 bases, there was a span of 19 bases. CDR3 sequence: CASGLVLEGFGGETQYF. CDR3 in DNA: TGTGCTAGTGGTTTGGTACTTGAGGGGTTTGGTGGGGAGACCCAGTACTTC.

The CDR3 DNA sequence: TGTGCCAGTAGTATAACCAGAAGCTTGATCGAAAAACTGTTTTTT. This sequence encodes CASSITRSLIEKLFF. V gene TRBV19 combines with J gene TRBJ1-4; D is uncertain. With 2 bases removed from V and 8 bases from J, the gap between germline ends came to 15 bases. This CDR3 comprises 15 residues. The germline CDR1 and CDR2 sequences are LNHDA and SQIVND (reference sequence).

The chain joins TRBV6-1 to TRBJ1-2, with 7 bases identical to TRBD1. CDR3 length: 12 residues. Trimming removed 4 bases from V and 8 bases from J; junction bases left unmatched: 4. In germline, CDR1 is MNHNS, CDR2 SASEGT. The CDR3 is CASSGDRVGYTF. The CDR3 DNA follows: TGTGCCAGCAGTGGAGACAGGGTGGGCTACACCTTC.

The CDR3 DNA is TGTGCCAGTATCGCGACAGTCAGCGGGGGCAATCAGCCCCAGCATTTT. Translation gives CASIATVSGGNQPQHF. This chain connects TRBV19 to TRBJ1-5; D is perhaps TRBD1 (5 bases). This CDR3 has 16 residues. Looked up from germline, CDR1 is LNHDA and CDR2 is SQIVND (reference sequence). V was clipped by 7 bases and J by 2 bases, with 18 bases between them.

V and J are TRBV2 and TRBJ1-5; 8 nucleotides align to TRBD1. Unmatched junction bases numbered 4, after V lost 6 bases and J lost 3 bases. CDR1 SNHLY and CDR2 FYNNEI come from the germline V gene. The CDR3 length is 14 residues. The CDR3 sequence is CASRGTGNNQPQHF. The CDR3 DNA is TGTGCCAGCAGGGGGACAGGAAACAATCAGCCCCAGCATTTT.

This chain joins TRBV11-2 and TRBJ2-3; the match to TRBD1 covers 10 bases. V shed 5 bases, J shed 3 bases, and the junction held 8 bases outside the gene matches. Germline V gene lookup returns CDR1 SGHAT and CDR2 FQNNGV. CDR3 size: 16 residues. CDR3 coding DNA: TGTGCCAGCAGCCAGACAGGGGGCGCAAGGACAGATACGCAGTATTTT. Translating gives CASSQTGGARTDTQYF.